This TCR beta chain was obtained from a study of metastatic and nonmetastatic thyroid tumors. The wider study: For malignant and benign thyroid patients, tumor or nodule tissue and blood were the sources whose repertoires were compared.

This clone was seen many times. TCRdb re-called clones via MiXCR from the PCR reads. The sample has almost 70,000 clones; approximately 15% are singletons. Thyroid surgery took place with no prior treatment in any patient. V was shortened by 0 bases and J by 3 bases, with 9 bases between the two germline ends. There are 14 residues in the CDR3. The germline CDR1 and CDR2 sequences are MNHNY and SVGAGI (reference sequence). This clonotype was obtained from a male donor with papillary thyroid cancer or a benign thyroid nodule (not recorded which). Some clones in this sample may be carry-over from other donors' samples. The chain is built from TRBV6-6 and TRBJ2-7; no clear D gene. Input material: blood. The CDR3, as DNA: TGTGCCAGCAGTTACTCAGGCAGCTTCTACGAGCAGTACTTC. As protein: CASSYSGSFYEQYF.